This T cell receptor beta chain was identified in a study of cytomegalovirus exposure and HLA in healthy donors. PCR was performed using 60 Vbeta and 13 Jbeta primers. Some clones are missing from TCRdb's copy, which holds only in-frame ones; the method was immunoSEQ multiplex PCR. This sample has 160,000 or so clones, with approximately 80% found just once. Study outcomes and limitations: Reportedly, cytomegalovirus status was diagnosed with high sensitivity and specificity. Among the sequence variants, a highly shared cluster was likely an artifact of sequencing. Being productive about 87% or about 30% of the time was typical of most TCR beta V segments in an earlier analysis.

A few counts support this clone. The antigen remains unidentified. At sampling all donors were nominally healthy, likely with unrecorded immune exposures. Sequenced material: PBMCs. This clonotype was sampled from a male donor in good health and CMV-seropositive.

The CDR3 reads CASSDRDTGELFF. CDR3 DNA: TGTGCCAGCAGCGACAGGGACACCGGGGAGCTGTTTTTT. This chain links TRBV7-9 with TRBJ2-2; 7 bases are a match to TRBD1. Per germline, CDR1 SEHNR and CDR2 FQNEAQ (reference sequence). V was pared by 5 bases and J by 3 bases, with 0 bases of the junction left unmatched. The CDR3 is made up of 13 amino acids.